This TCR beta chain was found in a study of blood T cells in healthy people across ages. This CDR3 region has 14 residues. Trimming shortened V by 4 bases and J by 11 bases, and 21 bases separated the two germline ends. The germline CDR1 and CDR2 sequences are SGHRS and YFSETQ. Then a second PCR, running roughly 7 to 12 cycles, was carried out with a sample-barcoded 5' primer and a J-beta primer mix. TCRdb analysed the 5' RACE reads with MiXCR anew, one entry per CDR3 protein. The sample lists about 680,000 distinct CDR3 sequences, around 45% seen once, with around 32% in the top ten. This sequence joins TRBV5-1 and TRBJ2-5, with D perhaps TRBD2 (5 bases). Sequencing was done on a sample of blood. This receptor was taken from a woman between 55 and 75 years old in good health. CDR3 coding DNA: TGCGCCAGCAGCCCCGGGGAGCTCAACAATGAGCAGTACTTC. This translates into CASSPGELNNEQYF.